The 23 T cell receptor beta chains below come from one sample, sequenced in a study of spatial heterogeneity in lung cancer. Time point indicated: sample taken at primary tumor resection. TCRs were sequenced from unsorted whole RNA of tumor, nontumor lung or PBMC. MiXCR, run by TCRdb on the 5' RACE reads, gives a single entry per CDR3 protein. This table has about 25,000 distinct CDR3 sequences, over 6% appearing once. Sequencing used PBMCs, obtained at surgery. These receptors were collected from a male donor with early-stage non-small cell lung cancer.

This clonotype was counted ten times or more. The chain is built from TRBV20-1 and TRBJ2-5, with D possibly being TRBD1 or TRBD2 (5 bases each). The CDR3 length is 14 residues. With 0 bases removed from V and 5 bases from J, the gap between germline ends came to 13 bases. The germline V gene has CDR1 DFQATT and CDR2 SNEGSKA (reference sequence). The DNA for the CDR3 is TGCAGTGCTAGAGATTCGGTTGGGACGGAGACCCAGTACTTC. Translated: CSARDSVGTETQYF.

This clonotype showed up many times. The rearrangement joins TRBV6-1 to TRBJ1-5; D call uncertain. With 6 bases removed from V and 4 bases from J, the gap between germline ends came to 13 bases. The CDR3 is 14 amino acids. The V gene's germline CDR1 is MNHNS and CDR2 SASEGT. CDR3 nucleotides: TGTGCCAGCAGCGAGATCCGACTTAATCAGCCCCAGCATTTT. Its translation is CASSEIRLNQPQHF.

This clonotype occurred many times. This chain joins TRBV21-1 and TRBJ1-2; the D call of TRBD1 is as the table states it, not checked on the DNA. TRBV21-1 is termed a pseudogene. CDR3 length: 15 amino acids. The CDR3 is CASRTQGRINYGYTF. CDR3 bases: TGTGCCAGCAGGACCCAGGGGAGGATTAACTATGGCTACACCTTC.

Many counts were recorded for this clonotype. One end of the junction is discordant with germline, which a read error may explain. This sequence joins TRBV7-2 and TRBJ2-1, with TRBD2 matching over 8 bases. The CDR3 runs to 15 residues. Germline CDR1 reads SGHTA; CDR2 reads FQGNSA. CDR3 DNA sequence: TGTGCCAGCAGCTTAAGTAGGGGTAGCGGGGTCCCAGCGGTCTTC. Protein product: CASSLSRGSGVPAVF. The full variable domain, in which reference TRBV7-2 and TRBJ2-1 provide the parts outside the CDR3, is GAGVSQSPSNKVTEKGKDVELRCDPISGHTALYWYRQSLGQGLEFLIYFQGNSAPDKSGLPSDRFSAERTGGSVSTLTIQRTQQEDSAVYLCASSLSRGSGVPAVFGPGTRLTVL.

CDR3 amino acids: CASTPLVLSETQYF. The CDR3 coding sequence is TGTGCCAGCACCCCATTGGTGCTATCAGAGACCCAGTACTTC. The chain employs TRBV7-7 and TRBJ2-5; no clear D gene. From germline, CDR1 is SSHAT and CDR2 FNYEAQ (reference sequence). Trimming left V 7 bases short and J 4 bases short, with 16 bases between. The CDR3 contains 14 residues.

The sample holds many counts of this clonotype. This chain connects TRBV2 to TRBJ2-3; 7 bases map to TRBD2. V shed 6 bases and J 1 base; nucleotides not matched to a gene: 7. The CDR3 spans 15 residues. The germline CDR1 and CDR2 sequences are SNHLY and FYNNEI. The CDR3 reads CASRESGTRTDTQYF. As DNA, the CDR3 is TGTGCCAGCAGAGAAAGCGGGACTCGCACAGATACGCAGTATTTT.

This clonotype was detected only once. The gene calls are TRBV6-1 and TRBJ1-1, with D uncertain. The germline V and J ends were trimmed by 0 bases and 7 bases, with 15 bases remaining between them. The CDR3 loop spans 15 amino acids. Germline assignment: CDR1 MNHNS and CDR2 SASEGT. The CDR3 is CASSEAVRQLGEAFF. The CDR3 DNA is TGTGCCAGCAGTGAAGCGGTTCGCCAACTAGGTGAAGCTTTCTTT.

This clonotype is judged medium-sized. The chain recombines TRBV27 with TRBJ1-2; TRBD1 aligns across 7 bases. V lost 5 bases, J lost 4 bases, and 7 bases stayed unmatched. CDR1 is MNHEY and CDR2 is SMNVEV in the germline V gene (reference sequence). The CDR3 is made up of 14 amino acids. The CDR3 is CASSLRQGVYGYTF. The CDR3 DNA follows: TGTGCCAGCAGTCTCCGGCAGGGGGTCTATGGCTACACCTTC.

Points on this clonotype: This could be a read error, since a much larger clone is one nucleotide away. CDR3 bases: TGTGCCTGGACTCTTAAACAGGAAACGAGGGTAACCGGGGAGCTGTTTTTT. Amino acid sequence: CAWTLKQETRVTGELFF. This chain uses TRBV30 with TRBJ2-2; either TRBD1 or TRBD2 may fit D (5 bases each). The CDR3 spans 17 residues. V dropped 4 bases and J dropped 5 bases, with 23 bases sitting between them. Germline loops: CDR1 GTSNPN, CDR2 SVGIG (reference sequence). Drawing the rest from reference TRBV30 and TRBJ2-2, the complete variable domain is SQTIHQWPATLVQPVGSPLSLECTVEGTSNPNLYWYRQAAGRGLQLLFYSVGIGQISSEVPQNLSASRPQDRQFILSSKKLLLSDSGFYLCAWTLKQETRVTGELFFGEGSRLTVL.

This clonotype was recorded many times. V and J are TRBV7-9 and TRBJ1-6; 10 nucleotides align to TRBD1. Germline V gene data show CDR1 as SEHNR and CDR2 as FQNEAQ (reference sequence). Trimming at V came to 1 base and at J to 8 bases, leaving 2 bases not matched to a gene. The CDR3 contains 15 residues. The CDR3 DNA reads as TGTGCCAGCAGCTTAGAGGGGACAGGGGATTCACCCCTCCACTTT. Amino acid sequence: CASSLEGTGDSPLHF.

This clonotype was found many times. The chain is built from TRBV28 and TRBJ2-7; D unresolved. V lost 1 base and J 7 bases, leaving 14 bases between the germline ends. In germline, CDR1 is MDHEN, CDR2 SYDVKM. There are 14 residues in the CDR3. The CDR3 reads CASSLLASLEEQYF. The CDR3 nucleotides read TGTGCCAGCAGTTTATTGGCCAGCCTCGAGGAGCAGTACTTC.

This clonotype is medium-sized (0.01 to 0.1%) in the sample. CDR3 bases: TGTGCCAGCAGTCTTGGGGGGACAGGGGCCTACGAGCAGTACTTC. Translating it yields CASSLGGTGAYEQYF. The rearrangement links TRBV28 to TRBJ2-7, with 10 bases fitting TRBD1. V lost 5 bases to trimming and J lost 2 bases; unmatched junction nucleotides: 6. CDR3 length: 15 amino acids. The germline V gene encodes CDR1 MDHEN and CDR2 SYDVKM.

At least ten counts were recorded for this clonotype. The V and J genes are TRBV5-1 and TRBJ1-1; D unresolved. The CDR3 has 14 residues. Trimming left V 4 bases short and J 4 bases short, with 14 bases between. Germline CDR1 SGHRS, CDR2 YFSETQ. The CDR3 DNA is TGCGCCAGCAGCGCGACCCCGACGGTCACTGAAGCTTTCTTT. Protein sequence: CASSATPTVTEAFF.

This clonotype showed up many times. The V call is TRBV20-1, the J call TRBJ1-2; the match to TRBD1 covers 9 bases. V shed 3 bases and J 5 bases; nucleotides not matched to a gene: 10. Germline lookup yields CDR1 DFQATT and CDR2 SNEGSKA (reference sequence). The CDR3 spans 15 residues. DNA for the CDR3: TGCAGTGCTAGCCCTGGACAGGGGAGAGATTATGGCTACACCTTC. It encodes CSASPGQGRDYGYTF.

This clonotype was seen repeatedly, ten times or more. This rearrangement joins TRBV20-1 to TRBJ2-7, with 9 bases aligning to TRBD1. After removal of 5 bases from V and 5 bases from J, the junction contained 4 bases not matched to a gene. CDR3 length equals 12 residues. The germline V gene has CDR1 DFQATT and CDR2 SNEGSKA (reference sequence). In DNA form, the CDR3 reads TGCAGTGCTTACACAGGGGGCGACGAGCAGTACGTC. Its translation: CSAYTGGDEQYV.

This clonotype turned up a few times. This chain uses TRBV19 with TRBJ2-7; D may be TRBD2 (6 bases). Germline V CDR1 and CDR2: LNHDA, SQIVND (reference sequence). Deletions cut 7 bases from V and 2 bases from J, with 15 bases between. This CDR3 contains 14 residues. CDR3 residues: CASIEGGMTYEQYV. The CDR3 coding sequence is TGTGCCAGTATAGAGGGAGGAATGACCTACGAGCAGTACGTC.

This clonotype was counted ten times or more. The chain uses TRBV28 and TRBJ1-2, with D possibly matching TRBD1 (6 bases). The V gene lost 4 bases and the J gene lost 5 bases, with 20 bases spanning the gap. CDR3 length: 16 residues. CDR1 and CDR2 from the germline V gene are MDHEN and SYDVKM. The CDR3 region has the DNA TGTGCCAGCAGTTCGAGGAGGGGGGACCGGATTTATGGCTACACCTTC. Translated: CASSSRRGDRIYGYTF.

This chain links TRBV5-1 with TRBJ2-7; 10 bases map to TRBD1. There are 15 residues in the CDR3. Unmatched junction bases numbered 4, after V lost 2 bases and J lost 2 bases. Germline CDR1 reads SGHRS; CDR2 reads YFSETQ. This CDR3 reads CASSFGTGATYEQYF. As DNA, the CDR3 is TGCGCCAGCAGCTTCGGGACAGGGGCTACCTACGAGCAGTACTTC.

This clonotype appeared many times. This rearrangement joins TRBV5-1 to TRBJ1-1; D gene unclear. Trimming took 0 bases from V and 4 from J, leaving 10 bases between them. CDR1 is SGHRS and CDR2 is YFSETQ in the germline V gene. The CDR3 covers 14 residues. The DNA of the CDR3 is TGCGCCAGCAGCTTGGGCTCGGCGGGCACTGAAGCTTTCTTT. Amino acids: CASSLGSAGTEAFF.

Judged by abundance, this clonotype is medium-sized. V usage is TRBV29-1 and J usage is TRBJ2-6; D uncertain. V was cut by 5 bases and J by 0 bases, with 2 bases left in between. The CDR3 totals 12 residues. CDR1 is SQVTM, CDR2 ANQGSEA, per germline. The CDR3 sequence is CSVRSGANVLTF. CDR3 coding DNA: TGCAGCGTTCGCTCTGGGGCCAACGTCCTGACTTTC.

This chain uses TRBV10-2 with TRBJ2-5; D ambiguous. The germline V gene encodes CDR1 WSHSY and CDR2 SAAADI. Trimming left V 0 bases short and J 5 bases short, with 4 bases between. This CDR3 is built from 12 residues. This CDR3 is CASSESGETQYF. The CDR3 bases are TGCGCCAGCAGTGAGTCGGGGGAGACCCAGTACTTC.

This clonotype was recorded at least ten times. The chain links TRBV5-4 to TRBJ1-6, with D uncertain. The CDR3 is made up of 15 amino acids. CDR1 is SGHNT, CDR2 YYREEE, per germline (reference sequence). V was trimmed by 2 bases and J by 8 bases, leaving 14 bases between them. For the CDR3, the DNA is TGTGCCAGCAGCTTATCCTCGGCAGTAGATTCACCCCTCCACTTT. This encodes CASSLSSAVDSPLHF.

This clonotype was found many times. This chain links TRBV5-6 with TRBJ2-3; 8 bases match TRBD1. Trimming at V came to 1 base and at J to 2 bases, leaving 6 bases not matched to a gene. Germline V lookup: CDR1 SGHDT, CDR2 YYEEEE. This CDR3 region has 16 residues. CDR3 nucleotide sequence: TGTGCCAGCAGCTTGACGCAGGGGGCCTTCACAGATACGCAGTATTTT. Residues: CASSLTQGAFTDTQYF.